The 18 T cell receptor beta chains below come from one sample, sequenced in a study of beta chain features in type 1 diabetes. Reverse transcribing all isolated RNA meant expressed TCRB transcripts were sequenced. Some clones are missing from TCRdb's copy, which holds only in-frame ones; the method was immunoSEQ multiplex PCR. The data contain around 350,000 clones, roughly 12% of them singletons. What was sequenced was naive CD4+ T cells from blood. The receptor source for this set is a man younger than 35 in good health.

As for this clone: This sample also contains other DNA sequences that code for the same CDR3. The chain joins TRBV7-9 to TRBJ2-3; tentative D call: TRBD1 (5 bases). The CDR3 has 13 residues. V was trimmed by 5 bases and J by 1 base, leaving 7 bases between them. Per the germline V gene, CDR1 is SEHNR and CDR2 is FQNEAQ (reference sequence). The CDR3 coding sequence is TGTGCCAGCAGCCCCAGGGGCACAGATACGCAGTATTTT. This sequence encodes CASSPRGTDTQYF.

This clone was detected a few times. The rearrangement uses TRBV2 and TRBJ2-5, with TRBD1 matching 8 bases. CDR3 length: 15 residues. Germline V gene data show CDR1 as SNHLY and CDR2 as FYNNEI. V lost 6 bases, J lost 6 bases, and 12 bases stayed unmatched. In DNA form, the CDR3 reads TGTGCCAGCAGAGCTACAGGGGGAGCAATCCAGACCCAGTACTTC. Translation: CASRATGGAIQTQYF.

The V gene is TRBV6-1, the J gene TRBJ1-2; TRBD1 agrees at 10 bases. The CDR3 length is 15 residues. CDR1 and CDR2 from the germline V gene are MNHNS and SASEGT. V trimming: 5 bases; J trimming: 3 bases; junction bases outside the gene matches: 6. The CDR3 protein is CASSSGTGAYYGYTF. DNA for the CDR3: TGTGCCAGCAGTTCCGGGACAGGGGCTTACTATGGCTACACCTTC.

CDR3 loop: CAWERQQVYGYTF. The CDR3 DNA follows: TGTGCCTGGGAAAGACAGCAGGTCTATGGCTACACCTTC. The J gene is TRBJ1-2, the V gene TRBV30, with a weak D call TRBD1 (5 bases). This CDR3 spans 13 amino acids. From germline, CDR1 is GTSNPN and CDR2 SVGIG (reference sequence). The V and J ends lost 5 bases and 4 bases respectively, with 14 bases between them.

The chain employs TRBV18 and TRBJ1-1; no firm D call. The V gene's germline CDR1 is KGHSH and CDR2 LQKENI. The CDR3 consists of 14 residues. V lost 8 bases to trimming and J lost 5 bases, with 18 bases between them. Written as DNA, the CDR3 is TGTGCCAGCGGAGAAACCGGGATTCGGACTGAAGCTTTCTTT. Translating it yields CASGETGIRTEAFF.

This clone was counted a few times. The V gene is TRBV5-1, the J gene TRBJ2-3; 8 bases map to TRBD2. With V trimmed by 4 bases and J by 4 bases, 14 bases remained unmatched. Per germline, CDR1 SGHRS and CDR2 YFSETQ. The CDR3 has 17 residues. The CDR3 nucleotides are TGCGCCAGCAGCCCCTCCCCTGCGGGAGGAGGCGCAGATACGCAGTATTTT. Its protein is CASSPSPAGGGADTQYF.

DNA for the CDR3: TGTGCCTGGAGTGTACATGGCTCCTACGAGCAGTACTTC. This encodes CAWSVHGSYEQYF. This chain links TRBV30 with TRBJ2-7; D unclear. Germline CDR1 GTSNPN, CDR2 SVGIG (reference sequence). This CDR3 region has 13 residues. The ends were cut back, 0 bases at V and 0 bases at J, with 6 bases in the middle.

This clone occurred a few times. The chain combines TRBV19 with TRBJ2-5; the match to TRBD1 covers 8 bases. CDR1 and CDR2 (germline): LNHDA, SQIVND (reference sequence). The CDR3 contains 15 residues. Losses at the gene ends were 9 bases for V and 5 bases for J; bases not matched to a gene: 14. The CDR3 here is CASRGQGRQSETQYF. The CDR3 coding sequence is TGTGCCAGCAGAGGACAGGGCCGCCAATCGGAGACCCAGTACTTC. The variable domain in full, with the rest retrieved from reference TRBV19 and TRBJ2-5, is DGGITQSPKYLFRKEGQNVTLSCEQNLNHDAMYWYRQDPGQGLRLIYYSQIVNDFQKGDIAEGYSVSREKKESFPLTVTSAQKNPTAFYLCASRGQGRQSETQYFGPGTRLLVL.

This clone has only a few counts. CDR3 nucleotides: TGTGCCAGTAGTATTATTAGCGGGTCGAACACCGGGGAGCTGTTTTTT. Translating it yields CASSIISGSNTGELFF. The J gene is TRBJ2-2, the V gene TRBV19, with 7 bases aligning to TRBD2. V gave up 3 bases and J gave up 0 bases; unmatched junction bases: 4. The germline CDR1 and CDR2 sequences are LNHDA and SQIVND (reference sequence). The CDR3 sequence is 16 residues long.

This clone was recorded a few times. The chain joins TRBV29-1 to TRBJ1-1; 7 bases agree with TRBD1. This CDR3 comprises 14 residues. In germline, CDR1 is SQVTM, CDR2 ANQGSEA. Unmatched junction bases numbered 7, after V lost 2 bases and J lost 4 bases. DNA for the CDR3: TGCAGCGTTGAAACGGGCCAGGGGGTCACTGAAGCTTTCTTT. Its translation: CSVETGQGVTEAFF.

The rearrangement links TRBV27 to TRBJ1-1; D gene unclear. CDR3 length: 15 amino acids. Trimming took 1 base from V and 0 from J, leaving 9 bases between them. Per the germline V gene, CDR1 is MNHEY and CDR2 is SMNVEV (reference sequence). CDR3 DNA: TGTGCCAGCAGTTTATATGGAGGGCTGAACACTGAAGCTTTCTTT. This encodes CASSLYGGLNTEAFF.

V and J are TRBV18 and TRBJ1-1; TRBD1 matches 7 bases. Germline CDR1 reads KGHSH; CDR2 reads LQKENI. The CDR3 loop spans 15 amino acids. Germline trimming cut 6 bases from V and 2 bases from J; bases unmatched to any gene: 9. The chain's CDR3 is CASSTGRQGNTEAFF. CDR3 DNA: TGTGCCAGCTCCACCGGCCGACAGGGCAACACTGAAGCTTTCTTT.

There are a few counts of this clone. The chain has TRBV7-3 and TRBJ1-2, with 8 bases identical to TRBD1. Germline-derived CDR1 and CDR2 are SGHTA and FQGTGA. The CDR3 is 13 residues long. V gave up 5 bases and J gave up 8 bases; unmatched junction bases: 7. The CDR3 sequence: CASSLQGAGGYTF. The CDR3 DNA is TGTGCCAGCAGCCTTCAGGGGGCAGGGGGCTACACCTTC.

The genes are TRBV5-6 and TRBJ1-4, with 8 bases matching TRBD1. This CDR3 contains 14 residues. Trimming removed 4 bases from V and 5 bases from J; junction bases left unmatched: 4. The germline V gene encodes CDR1 SGHDT and CDR2 YYEEEE. The DNA for the CDR3 is TGTGCCAGCAGCCCCAGGGGGCTGAATGAAAAACTGTTTTTT. This translates into CASSPRGLNEKLFF. Supplemented by reference TRBV5-6 and TRBJ1-4, the full variable domain reads DAGVTQSPTHLIKTRGQQVTLRCSPKSGHDTVSWYQQALGQGPQFIFQYYEEEERQRGNFPDRFSGHQFPNYSSELNVNALLLGDSALYLCASSPRGLNEKLFFGSGTQLSVL.

The gene calls are TRBV19 and TRBJ1-1; tentative D call: TRBD1 (5 bases). Trimming took 6 bases from V and 2 from J, leaving 10 bases between them. This CDR3 has 13 residues. CDR1 is LNHDA and CDR2 is SQIVND in the germline V gene (reference sequence). The CDR3 protein is CASRVQVNTEAFF. CDR3 sequence (DNA): TGTGCCAGTAGGGTACAGGTAAACACTGAAGCTTTCTTT.

There are a few counts of this clone. The V call is TRBV6-1, the J call TRBJ1-5; D perhaps matches TRBD1 (5 bases). CDR1 is MNHNS and CDR2 is SASEGT in the germline V gene. The CDR3 spans 14 residues. Trimming took 7 bases from V and 5 from J, leaving 15 bases between them. In DNA, the CDR3 is TGTGCCAGCAATGGGAAAAGCAGGGATCAGCCCCAGCATTTT. It encodes CASNGKSRDQPQHF.

CDR3 amino acids: CAISGEPNTEAFF. CDR3 in DNA: TGTGCCATCAGTGGTGAGCCTAACACTGAAGCTTTCTTT. This sequence joins TRBV10-3 and TRBJ1-1; D call uncertain. Germline CDR1 reads ENHRY; CDR2 reads SYGVKD. V was clipped by 4 bases and J by 2 bases, with 8 bases between them. The length of the CDR3 is 13 residues.

The V gene is TRBV18, the J gene TRBJ1-5, with a tentative D call TRBD1 (5 bases). V lost 4 bases, J lost 11 bases, and 15 bases lay in between. CDR1 KGHSH and CDR2 LQKENI come from the germline V gene. CDR3 size: 13 residues. The CDR3 bases are TGTGCCAGCTCACTAACCGGGGGGAGAGCCCAGCATTTT. This gives the protein CASSLTGGRAQHF.